This T cell receptor beta chain was recorded in a study of blood T cells in healthy people across ages (dated by TCRdb to between 2014 and 2017). Regarding the research as a whole: In model experiments, template switching captured roughly one uniquely barcoded TCR beta cDNA molecule for every two T cells. Two additional independent replicas of 1 million unique cDNA reads from the same blood draw were analyzed for two donors (one aged 18 to 29 and one aged 80 or older). To track age-related changes in TCR beta repertoire diversity, the study relied on deep sequencing normalized with unique cDNA molecular identifiers. To avoid experimental bias, donors of different ages were distributed randomly across sequencing lanes. The donors were split into four age groups: young (average 16 years), middle-aged (nearly 40), aged (about 62) and long-lived (roughly 80). What the work shows at the level of the full study, not this receptor alone: The CMV infection status of donors was not known, potentially confounding age-related changes in expanded clonotypes. Bulk unsorted PBMC profiling prevented conclusive comparison of naive and antigen-experienced compartments. Compared with the aged group, the long-lived group had more naive CD4+ T cells, fewer expanded clones and increased TCR diversity, a pattern suggesting age selection. Estimates of total diversity from one million sequenced T cells were regarded as lower bounds and underestimates. As age increased, observed TCR beta diversity per million T cells dropped in a roughly linear way, and a significant reduction was already evident by age 40. There was a strong correlation between observed TCR beta diversity and the percentage of naive T cells measured by flow cytometry.

Donors were 35 to 40 systemically healthy Caucasian individuals from Russia aged roughly 6 to 100 years. About 10 milliliters of peripheral blood were drawn from each donor into EDTA-treated Vacutainer tubes. PBMCs were isolated by Ficoll-Paque density-gradient centrifugation, with at least 6 million obtained per sample. Total RNA, at least 6 micrograms per sample, was extracted from PBMCs with Trizol reagent. For every donor, flow cytometry on a PBMC aliquot measured the percentage of naive CD45RAhigh/CD27high T cells. This clonotype was seen a few times. Its target antigen remains unknown. One end of the junction varies from germline; a read error may be responsible. The CDR3 runs 14 residues from the cysteine to the phenylalanine. Of all the DNA, just the CDR3 is kept, 42 bases in frame from base 1. From the germline V gene, CDR1 is KGHDR and CDR2 is SFDVKD. The method was 5' RACE. These reads were obtained on an Illumina HiSeq 2500. The second PCR ran for roughly 7 to 12 cycles and used a J-beta primer mix along with a sample-barcoded 5' primer. A template-switch 5' adaptor carrying 12 random nucleotides introduced a unique molecular identifier onto each TCR beta cDNA molecule. Each sample yielded at least 2.5 million CDR3-containing paired-end reads. All of the RNA was converted into first-strand cDNA using the Mint cDNA synthesis kit, with a TRBC-specific oligonucleotide serving as the primer. After uracil-DNA glycosylase treatment, a first 18-cycle PCR used universal primers M1SS and BC2_uni_R on all cDNA. In the source study's methods: Each sample was normalized by randomly selecting 1 million high-quality reads, each carrying a distinct molecular identifier. Instead of being binned into consensus sequences, reads with shared molecular identifiers were discarded. MiTCR, set to a Q25 quality threshold and the strictest error-elimination algorithm, was used for CDR3 identification, clonotype clustering and error correction. A nonparametric unseen species model with Euler transformation was used to estimate lower-bound total TCR beta diversity. TCRdb trimmed public reads at Q25 via fastp, called clones via MiXCR and kept in-frame beta chains. Each entry is one CDR3 protein sequence, shown with its most common DNA and genes. TCRdb, not the original authors, processed these V and J calls. This sample gives some 690,000 distinct CDR3 sequences in total; roughly 20% of them show up just once. The top ten hold 22% of the sample.

Sequencing was done on a sample of blood. The V gene is TRBV24-1 and the J gene is TRBJ1-5; TRBD1 is a weak D gene call, 6 bases matching. This receptor was obtained from a man between 65 and 85 years old in good health. The CDR3 reads CATSDPTGNQPQHF. DNA sequence: TGTGCTACCAGTGACCCGACAGGAAATCAGCCCCAGCATTTT.